The next 8 T cell receptor beta chains were all read from a single sample in a study of cytomegalovirus exposure and HLA in healthy donors. The PCR had 60 Vbeta and 13 Jbeta primers. Libraries were prepared by immunoSEQ multiplex PCR; TCRdb keeps only in-frame clonotypes and omits some of them. Of about 120,000 clones in the sample, about 78% were seen once. Material for sequencing was PBMCs. These receptors were obtained from a woman aged 40 to 50 in good health and CMV-seropositive.

The V and J genes are TRBV7-6 and TRBJ2-5; D gene unclear. The length of the CDR3 is 14 residues. Germline V gives CDR1 SGHVS, CDR2 FNYEAQ. Trimming took 6 bases from V and 4 from J, leaving 15 bases between them. CDR3 protein: CASRNLSKPETQYF. In DNA, the CDR3 is TGTGCCAGCAGAAACCTGAGCAAGCCAGAGACCCAGTACTTC.

This sequence joins TRBV6-1 and TRBJ2-7, with D tentatively TRBD2 (5 bases). CDR1 is MNHNS, CDR2 SASEGT, per germline. Deletions cut 6 bases from V and 1 base from J, with 16 bases between. The CDR3 covers 15 residues. The CDR3 loop is CASSTYSVLSYEQYF. CDR3 nucleotides: TGTGCCAGCAGCACTTATAGCGTTCTTTCCTACGAGCAGTACTTC.

The V call is TRBV6-5, the J call TRBJ1-4; D unresolved. Germline CDR1 MNHEY, CDR2 SVGAGI. The CDR3 has 15 amino acids. Trimming shortened V by 0 bases and J by 2 bases, and 7 bases separated the two germline ends. CDR3 in DNA: TGTGCCAGCAGTTACTCGACAAGGACTAATGAAAAACTGTTTTTT. This translates into CASSYSTRTNEKLFF.

The rearrangement uses TRBV4-2 and TRBJ1-1, with D possibly being TRBD1 (6 bases). The CDR3 covers 15 residues. Germline V gene lookup returns CDR1 LGHNA and CDR2 YNFKEQ. Trimming removed 0 bases at V and 8 bases at J, with 16 bases between. In nucleotides, the CDR3 is TGTGCCAGCAGCCAAGATCCCCCCGGGACAACAGAAGCTTTCTTT. Translated, it gives CASSQDPPGTTEAFF.

The chain has TRBV25-1 and TRBJ1-6; 7 bases align to TRBD1. Germline V gene lookup returns CDR1 MGHDK and CDR2 SYGVNS. With 1 base clipped from V and 4 bases from J, the junction kept 4 bases outside the gene matches. This CDR3 is 16 amino acids long. The CDR3 nucleotides are TGTGCCAGCAGTGAATTGGAGGGGGCATATAATTCACCCCTCCACTTT. Translated, it gives CASSELEGAYNSPLHF.

The genes are TRBV5-4 and TRBJ2-5, with D possibly being TRBD2 (5 bases). Germline CDR1 is SGHNT and CDR2 is YYREEE (reference sequence). V was cut by 0 bases and J by 1 base, with 10 bases left in between. The CDR3 has 15 amino acids. CDR3 coding DNA: TGTGCCAGCAGCTTGGTAGGCGGGTCCCAAGAGACCCAGTACTTC. Residues: CASSLVGGSQETQYF.

V and J are TRBV5-1 and TRBJ2-7, with TRBD1 matching over 8 bases. J lost 7 bases, V lost 2 bases, and 5 bases had no gene match. The CDR3 totals 13 residues. Germline CDR1 and CDR2: SGHRS and YFSETQ. DNA of the CDR3: TGCGCCAGCAGCTTCCAGGGGGCGGATGAGCAGTACTTC. Encoded protein: CASSFQGADEQYF.

V usage is TRBV6-1 and J usage is TRBJ1-5, with D possibly TRBD1 on 5 matching bases. The CDR3 loop spans 14 amino acids. The germline gives CDR1 MNHNS, CDR2 SASEGT. Trimming took 4 bases from V and 0 from J, leaving 7 bases between them. The CDR3 bases are TGTGCCAGCAGTGGACAGTTTAGCAATCAGCCCCAGCATTTT. It is translated as CASSGQFSNQPQHF.